This TCR beta chain was sequenced in a study of blood T cell repertoires in COVID-19. Overall study: Samples of COVID-19 (acute and convalescent) were obtained from the United States, Italy and Spain. From T cells, B-cell-depleted T cells, or PBMCs came the material, which was cDNA or gDNA.

The data were produced by immunoSEQ multiplex PCR, yet TCRdb's version contains in-frame clones alone and is incomplete. The sample carries under 450,000 clones, approximately 90% recorded once. The CDR3 runs to 15 residues. Trimming cost V 0 bases and J 9 bases, with 15 bases left between them. Germline V CDR1 and CDR2: LGHNA, YSLEER. Ages ranged from 18 to 89 years, with residence in more than 20 US areas. In assigning cohorts, the study relied on participant-reported clinical history. The sequenced material came from PBMCs or T cells enriched from blood (not recorded which). This clonotype was sampled from a woman between 40 and 50 years old who had been exposed to COVID-19. The chain joins TRBV4-3 to TRBJ2-1; possible D gene TRBD2, 5 bases. The CDR3 region has the DNA TGCGCCAGCAGCCAAGATGTCGGCCTAGCAGGTGAGCAGTTCTTC. Encoded protein: CASSQDVGLAGEQFF.